This is a list of T cell receptor beta chains from one sample in a study of cytomegalovirus exposure and HLA in healthy donors. Method: immunoSEQ multiplex PCR; TCRdb's copy keeps in-frame clones and lacks some. The sample table includes 55,000 to 85,000 clones. Sequencing used PBMCs. The source of these receptors is a woman aged 30 to 39 in good health and CMV-seronegative. The CDR3 runs from the conserved cysteine through the conserved F or W. A D gene is named only where the DNA matches it firmly.

>TRBV28|TRBJ2-7|NA
CASSLIAGARYEQYF
TGTGCCAGCAGTTTAATTGCAGGGGCCAGGTACGAGCAGTACTTC
>TRBV20-1|TRBJ1-1|NA
CSARVGGLAFF
TGCAGTGCTAGAGTGGGGGGGCTGGCTTTCTTT
>TRBV7-6|TRBJ2-3|NA
CASSFERTDTQYF
TGTGCCAGCAGCTTCGAGCGAACAGATACGCAGTATTTT
>TRBV10-2|TRBJ2-2|NA
CASRLQDNTGELFF
TGCGCCAGCCGACTGCAAGATAACACCGGGGAGCTGTTTTTT
>TRBV29-1|TRBJ1-1|TRBD1
CSVVGTELNTEAFF
TGCAGCGTCGTGGGGACAGAATTGAACACTGAAGCTTTCTTT
>TRBV7-9|TRBJ1-5|NA
CASSLVGDPNQPQHF
TGTGCCAGCAGCTTAGTAGGGGATCCGAATCAGCCCCAGCATTTT
>TRBV7-2|TRBJ2-5|NA
CASSLVGRPETQYF
TGTGCCAGCAGCTTAGTTGGGCGCCCAGAGACCCAGTACTTC
>TRBV19|TRBJ2-1|NA
CASSIYLGAGNEQFF
TGTGCCAGTAGTATTTATCTGGGGGCAGGCAATGAGCAGTTCTTC
>TRBV7-9|TRBJ2-7|TRBD1
CASSSGTGSLSSYEQYF
TGTGCCAGCAGCTCCGGGACAGGGTCCCTCTCGAGCTACGAGCAGTACTTC
>TRBV29-1|TRBJ2-1|NA
CSVEDQAGAGEQFF
TGCAGCGTTGAAGATCAGGCAGGGGCTGGTGAGCAGTTCTTC
>TRBV28|TRBJ2-7|NA
CASRQTGNSGLEQYF
TGTGCCAGCAGACAAACCGGGAATAGCGGACTCGAGCAGTACTTC
>TRBV29-1|TRBJ1-4|TRBD1
CSCTGGREKLFF
TGCAGCTGCACAGGGGGTCGTGAAAAACTGTTTTTT
>TRBV19|TRBJ1-5|TRBD1
CASSGQDYSNQPQHF
TGTGCCAGTTCGGGACAGGATTATAGCAATCAGCCCCAGCATTTT
>TRBV6-4|TRBJ2-3|NA
CASSEWASTDTQYF
TGTGCCAGCAGTGAATGGGCTAGCACAGATACGCAGTATTTT
>TRBV4-3|TRBJ2-7|NA
CASSQAAWGNHYEQYF
TGCGCCAGCAGCCAAGCGGCTTGGGGCAACCATTACGAGCAGTACTTC
>TRBV19|TRBJ2-7|TRBD2
CASKASGDYEQYF
TGTGCCAGTAAAGCTAGCGGCGACTACGAGCAGTACTTC
>TRBV7-2|TRBJ2-7|TRBD2
CASSSGGGRAYEQYF
TGTGCCAGCAGCTCCGGGGGAGGGAGGGCCTACGAGCAGTACTTC
>TRBV18|TRBJ1-2|TRBD1
CASLLQGAAPYYGYTF
TGTGCCAGCTTACTACAGGGGGCCGCACCTTACTATGGCTACACCTTC
>TRBV18|TRBJ2-5|TRBD1
CASSPQGAGLETQYF
TGTGCCAGCTCACCTCAGGGGGCGGGATTGGAGACCCAGTACTTC
>TRBV28|TRBJ1-2|TRBD1
CASSPSDRVYGYTF
TGTGCCAGCAGCCCCTCCGACAGGGTCTATGGCTACACCTTC
>TRBV11-2|TRBJ2-7|TRBD2
CASSLDLGRGEQYF
TGTGCCAGCAGCTTAGACCTTGGGAGGGGCGAGCAGTACTTC
>TRBV4-1|TRBJ2-1|NA
CASSPLKLGPSNEQFF
TGCGCCAGCAGCCCCCTTAAACTAGGTCCTAGCAATGAGCAGTTCTTC